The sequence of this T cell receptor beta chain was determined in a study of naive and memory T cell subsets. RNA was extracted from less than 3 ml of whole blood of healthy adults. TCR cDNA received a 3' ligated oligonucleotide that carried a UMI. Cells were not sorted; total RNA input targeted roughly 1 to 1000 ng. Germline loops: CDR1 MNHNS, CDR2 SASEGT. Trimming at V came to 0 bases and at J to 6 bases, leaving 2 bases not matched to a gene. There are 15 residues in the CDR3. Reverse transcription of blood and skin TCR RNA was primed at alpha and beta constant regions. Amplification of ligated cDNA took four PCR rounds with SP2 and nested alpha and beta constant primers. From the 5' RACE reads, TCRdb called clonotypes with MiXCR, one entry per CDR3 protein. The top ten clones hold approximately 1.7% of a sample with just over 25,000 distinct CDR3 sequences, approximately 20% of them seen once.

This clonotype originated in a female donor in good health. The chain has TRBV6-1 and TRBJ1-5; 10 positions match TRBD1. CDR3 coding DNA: TGTGCCAGCAGTGAAGCGGGGACAGGGGCTCAGCCCCAGCATTTT. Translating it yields CASSEAGTGAQPQHF.